These 3 T cell receptor beta chains were sequenced from one sample in a study of blood T cell repertoires in COVID-19. Sequencing was performed with immunoSEQ multiplex PCR; in TCRdb, only in-frame clones are kept and a portion is missing. The repertoire includes 110,000 to 150,000 clones, 80% to 90% of them detected once, and roughly 1.5% sits in the top ten. The specimen sequenced was peripheral blood. These receptors were taken from a woman aged 50 to 60 with acute or convalescent COVID-19.

This clone has just a few counts. The rearrangement joins TRBV7-9 to TRBJ2-7; weak D call: TRBD2 (6 bases). The CDR3 length is 15 residues. Germline V gene lookup returns CDR1 SEHNR and CDR2 FQNEAQ (reference sequence). Trimming took off 11 bases at V and 2 bases at J, with 22 bases between the two ends. This chain's CDR3 is CAVRGGDLRTYEQYF. The CDR3 nucleotides read TGTGCCGTTCGTGGTGGGGACTTAAGGACCTACGAGCAGTACTTC.

The chain uses TRBV24-1 and TRBJ1-2, with D hard to call. CDR1 and CDR2 (germline): KGHDR, SFDVKD. V lost 4 bases and J 6 bases, leaving 11 bases between the germline ends. The CDR3 totals 13 residues. The CDR3 nucleotides read TGTGCCACCAGTGACGAGAGGGTCCATGGCTACACCTTC. Encoded protein: CATSDERVHGYTF.

The rearrangement joins TRBV29-1 to TRBJ2-1; 12 nucleotides agree with TRBD2. Germline CDR1 SQVTM, CDR2 ANQGSEA. The length of the CDR3 is 16 residues. V was pared by 3 bases and J by 6 bases, with 9 bases of the junction left unmatched. The CDR3 spells CSVELTSGRRVNEQFF. The CDR3 nucleotides are TGCAGCGTTGAGTTGACTAGCGGGAGAAGGGTCAATGAGCAGTTCTTC.